Below are 2 T cell receptor beta chains sequenced from a single sample in a study of T cell responses to AZD1222 COVID-19 vaccine. Here immunoSEQ multiplex PCR was the method, and the copy in TCRdb shows in-frame clones only, minus some. The sample lists 140,000 to 150,000 clones; under 95% were seen once. Source: peripheral blood, taken on day 0 of MenACWY control vaccination. The source of these receptors is an adult in good health.

The gene calls are TRBV15 and TRBJ1-2; a possible D gene is TRBD1 (5 bases). CDR3 length: 13 residues. Trimming pared 0 bases from V and 8 bases from J, leaving 10 bases between. Germline loops: CDR1 LNHNV, CDR2 YYDKDF (reference sequence). The CDR3 coding sequence is TGTGCCACCAGCAGAGATCATCAGGGCGGCTACACCTTC. It specifies CATSRDHQGGYTF.

The V gene is TRBV29-1, the J gene TRBJ2-7, with a tentative D call TRBD2 (6 bases). The CDR3 has 15 amino acids. Germline CDR1 and CDR2: SQVTM and ANQGSEA. Trimming cost V 0 bases and J 3 bases, with 15 bases left between them. The DNA for the CDR3 is TGCAGCGTTGAAGAACTGGACGGGGGAATCTACGAGCAGTACTTC. Its translation: CSVEELDGGIYEQYF.